The subject of this entry is one T cell receptor beta chain. This sample stems from a study of blood T cell repertoires in COVID-19. Libraries were prepared by immunoSEQ multiplex PCR; TCRdb keeps only in-frame clonotypes and omits some of them. The sample lists approximately 74,000 clones, 70% to 90% occurring once. This CDR3 spans 17 amino acids. Deletions cut 0 bases from V and 2 bases from J, with 16 bases between. Germline V lookup: CDR1 SNHLY, CDR2 FYNNEI. The V gene is TRBV2, the J gene TRBJ2-5; a weak D match, TRBD2 (6 bases). This TCR derives from a woman in her sixties with acute or convalescent COVID-19. Input material: peripheral blood. The CDR3 protein is CASSEALGGANQETQYF. In nucleotides, the CDR3 is TGTGCCAGCAGTGAAGCGCTAGGCGGGGCCAATCAAGAGACCCAGTACTTC.